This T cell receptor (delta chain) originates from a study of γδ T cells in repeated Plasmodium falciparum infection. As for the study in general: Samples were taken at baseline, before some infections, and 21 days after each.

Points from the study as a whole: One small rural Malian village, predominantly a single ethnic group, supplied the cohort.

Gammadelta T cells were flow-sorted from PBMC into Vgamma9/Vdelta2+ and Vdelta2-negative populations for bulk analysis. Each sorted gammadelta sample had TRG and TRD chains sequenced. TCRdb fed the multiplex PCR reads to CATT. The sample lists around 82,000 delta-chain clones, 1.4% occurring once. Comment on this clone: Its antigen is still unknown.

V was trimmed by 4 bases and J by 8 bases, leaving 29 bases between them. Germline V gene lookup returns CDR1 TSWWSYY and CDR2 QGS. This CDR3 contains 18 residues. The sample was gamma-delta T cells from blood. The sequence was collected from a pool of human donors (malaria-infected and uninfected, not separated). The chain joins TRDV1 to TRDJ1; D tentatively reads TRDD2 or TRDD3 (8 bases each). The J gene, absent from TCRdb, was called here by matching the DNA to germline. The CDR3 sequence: CALGAHFLHRGIVEKLIF. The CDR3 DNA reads TGTGCTCTTGGGGCCCACTTCCTACACCGGGGGATAGTCGAAAAACTCATCTTT.